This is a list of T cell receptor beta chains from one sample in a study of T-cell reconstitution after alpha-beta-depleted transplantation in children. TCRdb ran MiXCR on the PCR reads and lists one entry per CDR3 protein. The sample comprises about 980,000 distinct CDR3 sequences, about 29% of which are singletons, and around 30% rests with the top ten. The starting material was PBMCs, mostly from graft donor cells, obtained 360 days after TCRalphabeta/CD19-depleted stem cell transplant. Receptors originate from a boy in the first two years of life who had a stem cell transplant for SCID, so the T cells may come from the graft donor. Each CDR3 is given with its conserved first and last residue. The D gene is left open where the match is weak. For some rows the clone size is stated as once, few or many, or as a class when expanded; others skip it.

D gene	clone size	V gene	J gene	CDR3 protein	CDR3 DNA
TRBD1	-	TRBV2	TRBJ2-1	CASRPRQGKSYNEQFF	TGTGCCAGCAGGCCTCGACAGGGCAAGTCGTACAATGAGCAGTTCTTC
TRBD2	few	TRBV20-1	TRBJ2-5	CSASGGGAFEHIETQYF	TGCAGTGCTAGCGGCGGGGGGGCCTTTGAGCACATTGAGACCCAGTACTTC
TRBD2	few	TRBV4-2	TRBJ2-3	CASSFGLAGFTDTQYF	TGTGCCAGCAGCTTCGGACTAGCGGGGTTTACAGATACGCAGTATTTT
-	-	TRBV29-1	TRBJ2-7	CSVNSGGRLSEQYF	TGCAGCGTTAACTCGGGGGGCAGGTTGAGCGAGCAGTACTTC
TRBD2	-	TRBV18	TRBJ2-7	CASSEAGGPYEQYF	TGTGCCAGCTCAGAGGCGGGGGGACCCTACGAGCAGTACTTC
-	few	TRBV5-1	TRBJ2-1	CASSRSGALHRDEQFF	TGCGCCAGCAGCCGTTCAGGGGCGCTACACCGGGATGAGCAGTTCTTC
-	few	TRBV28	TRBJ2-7	CASHGGISYEQYF	TGTGCCAGCCACGGAGGGATTTCCTACGAGCAGTACTTC
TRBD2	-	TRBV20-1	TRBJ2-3	CSAKDSGATDTQYF	TGCAGTGCTAAAGATAGCGGGGCCACAGATACGCAGTATTTT
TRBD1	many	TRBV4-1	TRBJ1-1	CASSQLQGVNTEAFF	TGCGCCAGCAGCCAACTACAGGGGGTGAACACTGAAGCTTTCTTT
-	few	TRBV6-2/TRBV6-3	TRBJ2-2	CASRRSTGELFF	TGTGCCAGCAGACGGAGCACCGGGGAGCTGTTTTTT
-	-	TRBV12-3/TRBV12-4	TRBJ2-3	CASSLGDTADTQYF	TGTGCCAGCAGTTTAGGGGACACAGCAGATACGCAGTATTTT
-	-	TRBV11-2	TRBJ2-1	CASSLAGWLGTNEQFF	TGTGCCAGCAGCTTAGCCGGGTGGTTAGGTACAAATGAGCAGTTCTTC
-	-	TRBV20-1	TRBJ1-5	CSARDYGSPPFSNQPQHF	TGCAGTGCTAGAGATTACGGCAGCCCCCCTTTTAGCAATCAGCCCCAGCATTTT
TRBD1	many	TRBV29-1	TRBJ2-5	CSVAPGPRGETQYF	TGCAGCGTCGCTCCGGGACCCAGGGGGGAGACCCAGTACTTC
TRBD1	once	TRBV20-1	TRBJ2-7	CSASPPGQGDYEQYF	TGCAGTGCTAGTCCGCCGGGACAGGGGGACTACGAGCAGTACTTC
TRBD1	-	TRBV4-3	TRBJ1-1	CASSQDGWTGGLNTEAFF	TGCGCCAGCAGCCAAGATGGGTGGACAGGGGGATTGAACACTGAAGCTTTCTTT
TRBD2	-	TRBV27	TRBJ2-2	CASSHPGGGLRNTGELFF	TGTGCCAGCAGCCACCCCGGGGGGGGCCTAAGAAACACCGGGGAGCTGTTTTTT
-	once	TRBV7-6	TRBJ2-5	CASSLRWTPETQYF	TGTGCCAGCAGCTTAAGGTGGACCCCAGAGACCCAGTACTTC
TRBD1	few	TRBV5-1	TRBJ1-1	CASSSGNRGSGEAFF	TGCGCCAGCAGCTCGGGGAACAGGGGATCCGGTGAAGCTTTCTTT
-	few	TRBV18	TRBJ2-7	CASSPPGSRSYEQYF	TGTGCCAGCTCACCACCGGGCAGTCGATCCTACGAGCAGTACTTC
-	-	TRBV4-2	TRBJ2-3	CASSQEDLLTDTQYF	TGTGCCAGCAGCCAAGAGGACCTGCTCACAGATACGCAGTATTTT
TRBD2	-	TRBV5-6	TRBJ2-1	CASSLVSASGYNEQFF	TGTGCCAGCAGCTTGGTCTCGGCTAGCGGGTACAATGAGCAGTTCTTC
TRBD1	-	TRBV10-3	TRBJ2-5	CAISEFRTGSSKETQYF	TGTGCCATCAGTGAGTTCAGGACAGGGAGCTCAAAAGAGACCCAGTACTTC
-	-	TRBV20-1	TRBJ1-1	CSGREGRANTEAFF	TGCAGTGGTCGTGAGGGACGGGCGAACACTGAAGCTTTCTTT
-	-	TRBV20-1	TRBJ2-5	CSARDPRAVQETQYF	TGCAGTGCTAGAGATCCTCGGGCAGTCCAAGAGACCCAGTACTTC
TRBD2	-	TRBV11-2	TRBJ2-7	CASSLEGLAALGYEQYF	TGTGCCAGCAGCTTAGAGGGACTAGCGGCCTTAGGGTACGAGCAGTACTTC
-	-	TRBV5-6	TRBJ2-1	CASSFMGGRSYNEQFF	TGTGCCAGCAGCTTTATGGGGGGTAGGTCCTACAATGAGCAGTTCTTC
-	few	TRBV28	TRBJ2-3	CASSLPETSTDTQYF	TGTGCCAGCAGTTTACCTGAAACTAGCACAGATACGCAGTATTTT